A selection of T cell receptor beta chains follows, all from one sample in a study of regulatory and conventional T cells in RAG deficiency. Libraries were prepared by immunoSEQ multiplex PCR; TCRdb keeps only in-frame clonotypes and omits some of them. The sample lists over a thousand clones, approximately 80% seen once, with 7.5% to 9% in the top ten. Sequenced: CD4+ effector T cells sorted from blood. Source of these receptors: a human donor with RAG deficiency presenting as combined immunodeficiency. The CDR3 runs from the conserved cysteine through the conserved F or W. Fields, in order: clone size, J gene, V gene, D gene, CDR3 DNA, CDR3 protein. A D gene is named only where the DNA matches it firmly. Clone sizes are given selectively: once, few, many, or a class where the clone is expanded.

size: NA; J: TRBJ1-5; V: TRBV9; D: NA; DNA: TGTGCCAGCAGCGTAGGATGGGGTCCTACACTCAATCAGCCCCAGCATTTT; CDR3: CASSVGWGPTLNQPQHF
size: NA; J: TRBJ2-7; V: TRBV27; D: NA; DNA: TGTGCCAGCAGTTTCCCTTGGTCTACCGAGCAGTACTTC; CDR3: CASSFPWSTEQYF
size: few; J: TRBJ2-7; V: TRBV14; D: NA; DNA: TGTGCCAGCAGCCAAACGGTCTACGAGCAGTACTTC; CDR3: CASSQTVYEQYF
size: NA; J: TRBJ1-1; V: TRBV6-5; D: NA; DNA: TGTGCCAGCAGCCGACAGGCGAACACTGAAGCTTTCTTT; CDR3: CASSRQANTEAFF
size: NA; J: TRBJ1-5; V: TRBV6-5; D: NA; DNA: TGTGCCAGCAGTTACGGGCCGACCAGCAATCAGCCCCAGCATTTT; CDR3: CASSYGPTSNQPQHF
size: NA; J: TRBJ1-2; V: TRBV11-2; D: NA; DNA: TGTGCCAGCAGCAGTTACGCAACAAGCAGAAAGATCTATGGCTACACCTTC; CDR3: CASSSYATSRKIYGYTF
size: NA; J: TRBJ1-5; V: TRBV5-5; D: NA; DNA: TGTGCCAGCAGCACCCGTTATGGCAATCAGCCCCAGCATTTT; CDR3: CASSTRYGNQPQHF
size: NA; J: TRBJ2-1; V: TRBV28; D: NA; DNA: TGTGCCAGCGCTCGCTTCAATGAGCAGTTCTTC; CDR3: CASARFNEQFF
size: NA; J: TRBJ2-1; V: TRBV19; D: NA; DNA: TGTGCCAGTAGTAGGGTCTACAATGAGCAGTTCTTC; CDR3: CASSRVYNEQFF
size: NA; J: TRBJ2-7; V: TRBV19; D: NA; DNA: TGTGCCAGTAGTATCAATTTCTACGAGCAGTACTTC; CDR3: CASSINFYEQYF
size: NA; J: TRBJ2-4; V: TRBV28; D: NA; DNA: TGTGCCAGCAGTTTTAACCTAGCCAAAAACATTCAGTACTTC; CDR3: CASSFNLAKNIQYF
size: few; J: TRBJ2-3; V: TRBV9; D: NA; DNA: TGTGCCAGCAGCGTAGAAGATACGCAGTATTTT; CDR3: CASSVEDTQYF
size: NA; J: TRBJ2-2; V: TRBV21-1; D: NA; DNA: TGTGCCAGCAGCAAACTACTAGCTACACAAGGCTTGACCGGGGAGCTGTTTTTT; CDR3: CASSKLLATQGLTGELFF
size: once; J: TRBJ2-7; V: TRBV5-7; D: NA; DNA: TGCGCCAGCAGCTTGTCGGGCGAGCAGTACTTC; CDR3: CASSLSGEQYF
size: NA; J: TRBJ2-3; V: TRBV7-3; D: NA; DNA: TGTGCCAGCAGCCCCCCGACAGATACGCAGTATTTT; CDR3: CASSPPTDTQYF
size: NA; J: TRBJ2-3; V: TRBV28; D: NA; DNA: TGTGCCAGCAAATCCCAAACAGATACGCAGTATTTT; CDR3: CASKSQTDTQYF
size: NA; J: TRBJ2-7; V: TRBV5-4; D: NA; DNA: TGTGCCAGCAGCCAAGCCCCCTCCTACGAGCAGTACTTC; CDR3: CASSQAPSYEQYF
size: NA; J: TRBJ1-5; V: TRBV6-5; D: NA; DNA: TGTGCCAGCAGTGGACGGCTCAATCAGCCCCAGCATTTT; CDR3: CASSGRLNQPQHF
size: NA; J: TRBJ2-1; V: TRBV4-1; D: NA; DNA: TGCGCCAGCAGCCGGGAAAGCTCCTACAATGAGCAGTTCTTC; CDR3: CASSRESSYNEQFF
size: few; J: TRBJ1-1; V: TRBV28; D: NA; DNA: TGTGCCAGCAGGAGTCGCACTGAAGCTTTCTTT; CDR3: CASRSRTEAFF
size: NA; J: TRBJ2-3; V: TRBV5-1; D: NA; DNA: TGCGCCAGCAGCTTGACAGATACGCAGTATTTT; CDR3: CASSLTDTQYF
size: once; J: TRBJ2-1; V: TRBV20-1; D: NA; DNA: TGCAGTGCTAGTTGGGTGAGGGAGCAGTTCTTC; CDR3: CSASWVREQFF
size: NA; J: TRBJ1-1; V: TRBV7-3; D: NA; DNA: TGTGCCAGCAGTCCTACGAACACTGAAGCTTTCTTT; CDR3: CASSPTNTEAFF
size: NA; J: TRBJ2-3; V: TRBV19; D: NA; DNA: TGTGCCAGTAAGCGAACAGATACGCAGTATTTT; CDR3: CASKRTDTQYF
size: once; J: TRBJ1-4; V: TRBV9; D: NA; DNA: TGTGCCAGCAGCGTGTCAACTAATGAAAAACTGTTTTTT; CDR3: CASSVSTNEKLFF
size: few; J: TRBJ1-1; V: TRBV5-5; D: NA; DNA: TGTGCCAGCAGCTTGCCGTACACTGAAGCTTTCTTT; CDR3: CASSLPYTEAFF
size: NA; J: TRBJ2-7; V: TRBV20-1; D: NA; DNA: TGCAGTGCTGGGTTCTACGAGCAGTACTTC; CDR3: CSAGFYEQYF
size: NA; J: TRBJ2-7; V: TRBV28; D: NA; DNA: TGTGCCAGCACATTCAATCCCTACGAGCAGTACTTC; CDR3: CASTFNPYEQYF
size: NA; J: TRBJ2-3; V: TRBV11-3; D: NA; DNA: TGTGCCAGCAGCTCCTCAGATACGCAGTATTTT; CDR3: CASSSSDTQYF
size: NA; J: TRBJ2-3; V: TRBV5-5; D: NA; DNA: TGTGCCAGCAGCACCTACACAGATACGCAGTATTTT; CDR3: CASSTYTDTQYF
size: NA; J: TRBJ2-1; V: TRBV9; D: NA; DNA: TGTGCCAGCAGCGTAAAGAATGAGCAGTTCTTC; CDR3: CASSVKNEQFF